This T cell receptor (beta chain) came from a study of spatial heterogeneity in lung cancer. Study as a whole: Detected beta-chain sequences consistently exceeded alpha-chain sequences. An average of more than ten raw reads was observed per unique TCR and UMI combination.

Trimming took off 3 bases at V and 1 base at J, with 11 bases between the two ends. The CDR3 totals 15 residues. Germline assignment: CDR1 ENHRY and CDR2 SYGVKD. Study conclusions and caveats: Ubiquitous expanded tumor TCRs appeared in blood more at resection than follow-up.

Every cDNA TCR molecule received its own unique molecular identifier. TCRdb analysed the 5' RACE reads with MiXCR anew, one entry per CDR3 protein. The data show some 10,000 distinct CDR3 sequences, around 9.4% seen once. This clonotype showed up many times. Its target is not known. Time point specified: sample taken at primary tumor resection. No cells were sorted before sequencing. The whole RNA sequenced was extracted from tumor, nontumor lung or frozen PBMC. The TCR was taken from a male donor with early-stage non-small cell lung cancer. Specimen: PBMCs, collected at surgery. The chain joins TRBV10-3 to TRBJ2-3; D not resolved. For the CDR3, the DNA is TGTGCCATCAGTGATGTCTATCAGGGCACAGATACGCAGTATTTT. Translated, it gives CAISDVYQGTDTQYF.